This entry concerns a single TCR beta chain. This sample stems from a study of blood T cell repertoires in COVID-19. Looking at the study overall: The United States, Italy and Spain were the sources of the acute and convalescent COVID-19 samples. Sources were T cells, B-cell-depleted T cells, or PBMCs; the material itself was cDNA or gDNA.

Under the authors' procedure: Researchers report that nucleated cell counts were estimated from reference gene primer amplification. TCRdb keeps only in-frame clones here, not all; method: immunoSEQ multiplex PCR. That table gives V, J and clone size, and the DNA gave D and trimming. The sample has 55,000 to 75,000 clones; about 88% are singletons. V shed 2 bases and J shed 4 bases, with 15 bases lying between them. There are 16 residues in the CDR3. Germline lookup yields CDR1 MDHEN and CDR2 SYDVKM. This TCR was sampled from a human donor with active COVID-19. The donor label of this sample is uncertain. Specimen: peripheral blood. V and J are TRBV28 and TRBJ1-5, with D unclear. The CDR3 spells CASSLNYPTENQPQHF. For the CDR3, the DNA is TGTGCCAGCAGTTTAAACTACCCGACTGAAAATCAGCCCCAGCATTTT.